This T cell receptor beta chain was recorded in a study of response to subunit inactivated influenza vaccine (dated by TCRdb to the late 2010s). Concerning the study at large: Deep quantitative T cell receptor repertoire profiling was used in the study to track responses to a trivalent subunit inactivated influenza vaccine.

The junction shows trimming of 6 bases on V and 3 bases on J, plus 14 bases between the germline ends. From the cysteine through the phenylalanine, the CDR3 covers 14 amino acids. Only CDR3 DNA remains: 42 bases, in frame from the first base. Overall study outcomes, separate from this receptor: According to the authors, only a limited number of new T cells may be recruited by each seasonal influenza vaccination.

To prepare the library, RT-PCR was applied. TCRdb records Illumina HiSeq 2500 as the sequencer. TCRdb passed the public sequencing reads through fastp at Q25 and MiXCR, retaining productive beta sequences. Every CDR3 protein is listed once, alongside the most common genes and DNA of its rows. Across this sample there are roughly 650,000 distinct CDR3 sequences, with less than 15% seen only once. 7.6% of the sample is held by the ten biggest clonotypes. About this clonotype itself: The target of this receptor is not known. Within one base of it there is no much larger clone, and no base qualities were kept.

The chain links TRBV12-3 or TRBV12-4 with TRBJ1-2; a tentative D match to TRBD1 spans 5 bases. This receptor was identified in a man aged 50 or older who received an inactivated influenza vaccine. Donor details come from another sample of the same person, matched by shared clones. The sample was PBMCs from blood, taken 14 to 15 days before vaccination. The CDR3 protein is CASSFGGHYYGYTF. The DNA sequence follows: TGTGCCAGCAGCTTCGGGGGTCATTACTATGGCTACACCTTC.